Described below is a single T cell receptor (beta chain) sequence and its context. The protocol was immunoSEQ multiplex PCR, while the TCRdb copy is restricted to in-frame clones and leaves out a portion. The data contain hundreds of thousands of clones, around three quarters of them singletons. These data belong to a study of shared T cell receptors in the human thymus. This CDR3 spans 16 amino acids. Trimming removed 0 bases from V and 4 bases from J; junction bases left unmatched: 5. The germline gives CDR1 MNHEY, CDR2 SMNVEV (reference sequence). The sample was also linked to a second study, of human thymus T cells. Per that study: The sample donors, healthy Finnish infants, were having corrective surgery for congenital heart defects. Resections were taken during corrective heart surgery, and the thymus tissue came from these. Related work showed strongly overlapping thymic repertoires across unrelated individuals.

The chain carries TRBV27 and TRBJ2-1; 8 bases are a match to TRBD2. Source material: thymocytes. The receptor was isolated from a boy younger than two with a congenital heart defect. CDR3 protein: CASSLSIREGYNEQFF. The CDR3 DNA reads as TGTGCCAGCAGTTTATCGATACGGGAGGGATACAATGAGCAGTTCTTC.